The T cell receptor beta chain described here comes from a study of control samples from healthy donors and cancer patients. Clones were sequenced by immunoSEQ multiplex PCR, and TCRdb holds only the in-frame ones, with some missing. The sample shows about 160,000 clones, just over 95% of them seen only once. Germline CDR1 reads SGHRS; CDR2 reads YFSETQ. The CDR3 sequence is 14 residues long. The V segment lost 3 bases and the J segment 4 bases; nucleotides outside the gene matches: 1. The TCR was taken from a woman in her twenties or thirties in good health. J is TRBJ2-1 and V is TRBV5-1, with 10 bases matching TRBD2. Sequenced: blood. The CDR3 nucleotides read TGCGCCAGCAGCTCTAGCGGGAGTTACAATGAGCAGTTCTTC. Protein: CASSSSGSYNEQFF.